These T cell receptor beta chains were read from a single sample in a study of a mutant IDH1 vaccine in newly diagnosed glioma. These receptors have no known antigen. Using immunoSEQ multiplex PCR, the repertoire was profiled, and TCRdb retains in-frame clones only, with some absent. Among about 60,000 clones listed, around four fifths were seen once. Sequenced here: PBMCs, sampled from a glioma patient whose treatment included an IDH1 peptide vaccine. The receptors here all came from a man under 40 with glioma. The CDR3 runs from the conserved cysteine through the conserved F or W. The D gene is left open where the match is weak. The size of a clone is reported for some rows only, either as once, few or many, or as a class for expanded clones.

d_call clone_size j_call v_call cdr3_aa cdr3_nt
. once TRBJ1-1 TRBV28 CASTPLTVNTEAFF TGTGCCAGCACCCCACTAACCGTTAACACTGAAGCTTTCTTT
. . TRBJ1-2 TRBV27 CASSLRQNYGYTF TGTGCCAGCAGTTTGAGACAAAACTATGGCTACACCTTC
. . TRBJ1-1 TRBV29-1 CSVLLSQNTEAFF TGCAGCGTTTTACTATCCCAGAACACTGAAGCTTTCTTT
TRBD2 . TRBJ2-3 TRBV7-2 CASNRGRDGTDTQYF TGTGCCAGCAACCGAGGGAGGGATGGGACAGATACGCAGTATTTT
TRBD1 . TRBJ2-5 TRBV29-1 CSVAGTANQETQYF TGCAGCGTTGCCGGGACAGCCAATCAAGAGACCCAGTACTTC
. . TRBJ1-3 TRBV6-1 CASSVELSGNTIYF TGTGCCAGCAGCGTAGAACTCTCTGGAAACACCATATATTTT
TRBD1 . TRBJ2-4 TRBV6-4 CASSDYRDRDRAKNIQYF TGTGCCAGCAGTGACTACCGGGACAGGGATAGAGCCAAAAACATTCAGTACTTC
. few TRBJ1-1 TRBV18 CASSPRYGDQNTEAFF TGTGCCAGCTCACCTCGCTATGGAGACCAGAACACTGAAGCTTTCTTT
. . TRBJ2-2 TRBV7-2 CASSRRSWGSGELFF TGTGCCAGCAGCCGCCGCTCGTGGGGGAGCGGGGAGCTGTTTTTT
TRBD1 . TRBJ2-7 TRBV19 CASSGDRFYEQYF TGTGCCAGTTCCGGGGACAGGTTCTACGAGCAGTACTTC
. . TRBJ2-4 TRBV5-6 CASSLGQAGLAKNIQYF TGTGCCAGCAGCTTGGGACAGGCAGGCCTAGCCAAAAACATTCAGTACTTC
TRBD1 . TRBJ2-7 TRBV6-5 CASSGRTGKYF TGTGCCAGCAGTGGTCGGACAGGGAAGTACTTC
TRBD1 . TRBJ2-3 TRBV6-1 CASSVGTLRQGNTDTQYF TGTGCCAGCAGTGTGGGCACCTTACGACAGGGCAACACAGATACGCAGTATTTT
TRBD1 . TRBJ2-1 TRBV28 CASSPRTGEQDEQFF TGTGCCAGCAGTCCCCGGACAGGGGAACAGGATGAGCAGTTCTTC
. . TRBJ1-1 TRBV7-8 CASSLARQNTEAFF TGTGCCAGCAGCTTAGCTCGACAGAACACTGAAGCTTTCTTT
. . TRBJ2-4 TRBV27 CASSLRDKIAKNIQYF TGTGCCAGCAGCCTCCGGGACAAAATAGCCAAAAACATTCAGTACTTC
. . TRBJ2-7 TRBV25-1 CASSTGPIYEQYF TGTGCCAGCAGCACGGGACCAATCTACGAGCAGTACTTC
. few TRBJ1-6 TRBV28 CASKSLAGGSPLHF TGTGCCAGCAAGTCCTTGGCGGGGGGTTCACCCCTCCACTTT